Reported below is one T cell receptor beta chain. What it recognizes is unknown. The data derive from a study of T cell responses to AZD1222 COVID-19 vaccine. Study-level points and caveats: CD4 TCRs covered the whole spike, strongest at regions 160-218 and 743-854.

Clones were sequenced by immunoSEQ multiplex PCR, and TCRdb holds only the in-frame ones, with some missing. The sample has around 140,000 clones, 89% seen once. V shed 8 bases, J shed 0 bases, and the junction held 12 bases outside the gene matches. This CDR3 has 17 amino acids. Germline lookup yields CDR1 SGHTA and CDR2 FQGTGA. The receptor comes from an adult in good health. V gene TRBV7-3 combines with J gene TRBJ2-1; 8 bases match TRBD2. The sample here was peripheral blood, taken on day 0 of AZD1222 vaccination. CDR3 in DNA: TGTGCCAGCGCTCCAGGTCTAGCGGGCAGCTCCTACAATGAGCAGTTCTTC. Translated: CASAPGLAGSSYNEQFF.